Below, 10 T cell receptor beta chains from the same sample are listed, as sequenced in a study of Ad26.COV2.S vaccination and SARS-CoV-2 variants. This table comes from immunoSEQ multiplex PCR, and its TCRdb copy is limited to in-frame clones, with some not included. The sample shows 360,000 or so clones, over 75% of them seen only once. As to treatment: roughly 18 received Ad26.COV2.S at low or high dose, single or two shots; roughly 5 received placebo; per-sample allocation not given. Collection of samples fell on day 63 after the first vaccine or placebo injection. The sample was peripheral blood, taken in a trial of Ad26.COV2.S vaccine versus placebo. The receptors derive from a person aged 18-60 years who received the Ad26.COV2.S COVID-19 vaccine or a placebo.

The rearrangement uses TRBV5-6 and TRBJ1-1; the D is unclear. The CDR3 has 13 amino acids. Germline V gene lookup returns CDR1 SGHDT and CDR2 YYEEEE. Trimming stripped 2 bases from V and 5 bases from J, with 10 bases between. CDR3 sequence (DNA): TGTGCCAGCAGCTTCGCGGGCGAGACTGAAGCTTTCTTT. It specifies CASSFAGETEAFF.

V is TRBV5-4 and J is TRBJ2-7, with D perhaps given as TRBD1 or TRBD2 (5 bases each). The V end was cut by 0 bases, the J end by 3 bases, with 10 bases between. CDR3 size: 14 residues. The germline V gene has CDR1 SGHNT and CDR2 YYREEE (reference sequence). CDR3: CASSLAGPIYEQYF. The CDR3, as DNA: TGTGCCAGCAGCTTGGCGGGACCTATCTACGAGCAGTACTTC. The variable domain in full, with the rest retrieved from reference TRBV5-4 and TRBJ2-7, is ETGVTQSPTHLIKTRGQQVTLRCSSQSGHNTVSWYQQALGQGPQFIFQYYREEENGRGNFPPRFSGLQFPNYSSELNVNALELDDSALYLCASSLAGPIYEQYFGPGTRLTVT.

The chain has TRBV5-1 and TRBJ1-3, with 9 bases that match TRBD1. The germline V gene encodes CDR1 SGHRS and CDR2 YFSETQ. The CDR3 sequence is 15 residues long. J lost 3 bases, V lost 4 bases, and 5 bases had no gene match. CDR3 nucleotides: TGCGCCAGCAGCGGGGACAGGGTCCGTGGAAACACCATATATTTT. Its protein product is CASSGDRVRGNTIYF. Combining the CDR3 with reference TRBV5-1 and TRBJ1-3 gives the whole variable domain KAGVTQTPRYLIKTRGQQVTLSCSPISGHRSVSWYQQTPGQGLQFLFEYFSETQRNKGNFPGRFSGRQFSNSRSEMNVSTLELGDSALYLCASSGDRVRGNTIYFGEGSWLTVV.

The chain is built from TRBV6-5 and TRBJ2-1; D is possibly TRBD1 or TRBD2 (5 bases each). The CDR3 is 14 amino acids. The germline V gene encodes CDR1 MNHEY and CDR2 SVGAGI. V lost 3 bases and J lost 7, with 13 bases in between. The CDR3 bases are TGTGCCAGCAGTTATCCGGGACGTAAGAATGAGCAGTTCTTC. Amino acids: CASSYPGRKNEQFF.

The chain joins TRBV10-3 to TRBJ2-2; D is perhaps TRBD2 (6 bases). Germline CDR1 is ENHRY and CDR2 is SYGVKD. V was cut by 4 bases and J by 0 bases, with 15 bases left in between. The CDR3 runs to 17 residues. Here the CDR3 DNA reads TGTGCCATCAGTGTTTACCAGGCGGGGTCGAACACCGGGGAGCTGTTTTTT. Translating gives CAISVYQAGSNTGELFF.

This clone was counted once. This chain uses TRBV5-6 with TRBJ2-1; TRBD2 matches 8 bases. This CDR3 has 15 amino acids. J lost 4 bases, V lost 0 bases, and 3 bases had no gene match. Germline lookup yields CDR1 SGHDT and CDR2 YYEEEE. CDR3 amino acids: CASSLGSSGYNEQFF. The DNA of the CDR3 is TGTGCCAGCAGCTTGGGATCTAGCGGGTACAATGAGCAGTTCTTC.

The chain joins TRBV6-4 to TRBJ2-3, with D perhaps TRBD2 (6 bases). The CDR3 totals 13 residues. Germline V lookup: CDR1 MRHNA, CDR2 SNTAGT. V was clipped by 6 bases and J by 2 bases, with 9 bases between them. CDR3 residues: CASRRTTTDTQYF. CDR3 coding DNA: TGTGCCAGCAGAAGGACTACCACAGATACGCAGTATTTT.

On this clone itself: Relative to the germline gene, one junction end is altered; a read error may explain this. In nucleotides, the CDR3 is TGTGCCTGGAGCGTCCTATTAGGAGTAAACTTC. This gives the protein CAWSVLLGVNF. The chain joins TRBV30 to TRBJ2-5; D is uncertain. CDR1 and CDR2 (germline): GTSNPN, SVGIG (reference sequence). This CDR3 region has 11 residues.

This chain connects TRBV5-1 to TRBJ2-7; perhaps TRBD1 as D (6 bases). CDR3 length: 15 residues. Germline V gives CDR1 SGHRS, CDR2 YFSETQ. With 2 bases removed from V and 3 bases from J, the gap between germline ends came to 15 bases. Here the CDR3 DNA reads TGCGCCAGCAGCTTAGTGGGGACATCAGTCTACGAGCAGTACTTC. Amino acid sequence: CASSLVGTSVYEQYF.

Here the CDR3 reads CAISESRGAEKKLFF. CDR3 bases: TGTGCCATCAGTGAGTCAAGGGGGGCAGAGAAAAAACTGTTTTTT. This chain connects TRBV10-3 to TRBJ1-4; a weak D match, TRBD1 (6 bases). The length of the CDR3 is 15 residues. V was clipped by 0 bases and J by 9 bases, with 14 bases between them. Germline values: CDR1 ENHRY, CDR2 SYGVKD.